The present T cell receptor beta chain was sequenced within a study of beta chain features in type 1 diabetes. Per the germline V gene, CDR1 is MGHRA and CDR2 is YSYEKL. With 3 bases clipped from V and 6 bases from J, the junction kept 13 bases outside the gene matches. This CDR3 is built from 17 residues. Cell sorting via CD45RO/CCR7/CD25/CD127/CD95/CD27 was performed to obtain CD4+ naive, central memory, regulatory and stem cell-like memory cells. This clone was seen a few times. Its antigen is as yet unknown. Overall study findings and caveats: VDJ junctions from type 1 diabetes patients carried fewer insertions and larger deletions. Researchers cautioned that cDNA sequencing could over-represent cells with high TCR expression.

Of the isolated RNA, all was reverse transcribed, and so the sequenced material was expressed TCRB transcripts. Here immunoSEQ multiplex PCR was the method, and the copy in TCRdb shows in-frame clones only, minus some. The profile shows about 470,000 clones, about 29% of them singletons. V and J are TRBV4-1 and TRBJ2-1, with TRBD2 matching over 8 bases. The sequencing input was naive CD4+ T cells from blood. The clonotype originates from a man aged 18 to 30 in good health. In nucleotides, the CDR3 is TGCGCCAGCAGCCATGCAGGACCCGGGAGGGCGCTCAATGAGCAGTTCTTC. It is translated as CASSHAGPGRALNEQFF.